This T cell receptor beta chain was identified in a study of patients and donors after allogeneic stem cell transplantation. This clonotype has only a few counts. Germline V gene sequence: CDR1 ENHRY, CDR2 SYGVKD. V dropped 9 bases and J dropped 0; count of bases not matched to a gene: 7. The CDR3 is made up of 15 amino acids. MiXCR was run by TCRdb on the RT-PCR reads, yielding one entry per CDR3 protein. The sample lists approximately 200,000 distinct CDR3 sequences; roughly 13% were seen once. The chain links TRBV10-3 to TRBJ2-2; 7 bases fit TRBD1. This clonotype was obtained from a human donor who was either an allogeneic HSCT recipient or a stem cell or donor lymphocyte infusion donor (not recorded which). It is not recorded whose cells these are; they may come from a transplant donor. The source material was blood, either unsorted or a sorted T cell fraction (not recorded which). CDR3 loop: CAMRTGTSNTGELFF. CDR3 nucleotides: TGTGCCATGCGGACAGGTACCTCGAACACCGGGGAGCTGTTTTTT.